A single sample is the source of the 29 T cell receptor beta chains below, sequenced in a study of CD8 T cells in ankylosing spondylitis (dated by TCRdb to 2016 to 2017). The library was prepared using 5' RACE. The instrument given in TCRdb is Illumina HiSeq 2500. Through fastp at Q25 and MiXCR, TCRdb rebuilt clones from the public reads, retaining in-frame beta chains. Each CDR3 protein gets just one entry, which takes the most common genes and DNA from the rows behind it. The sample table contains just under 550,000 distinct CDR3 sequences; only one count was recorded for about 13% of them. The ten largest clonotypes hold approximately 6.2% of the sample. For these TCRs, the target antigens are not known. The full study reports these points: Blood from ankylosing spondylitis patients appeared to be characterized by a TCR beta motif made up of under ten highly homologous amino acid variants.

The material sequenced was blood, either unsorted or a sorted T cell fraction (not recorded which). The receptors shown here come from a male donor with ankylosing spondylitis.

V is TRBV12-3 or TRBV12-4 and J is TRBJ2-4; D unclear. The CDR3 is 17 residues long. The V gene lost 3 bases and the J gene lost 0 bases, with 15 bases spanning the gap. In DNA form, the CDR3 reads TGTGCCAGCAGTTTCTATAGTTCAGAACTAGCCAAAAACATTCAGTACTTC. It codes for CASSFYSSELAKNIQYF.

This chain links TRBV15 with TRBJ1-2; TRBD1 aligns across 9 bases. Germline values: CDR1 LNHNV, CDR2 YYDKDF (reference sequence). The trim removed 0 bases at V and 10 bases at J, leaving 12 bases unmatched. The CDR3 is 16 amino acids. CDR3: CATSRDYGPGQGVYTF. CDR3 DNA sequence: TGTGCCACCAGCAGAGATTATGGTCCGGGACAGGGAGTCTACACCTTC.

This clonotype was seen ten or more times. The chain is built from TRBV5-1 and TRBJ2-1; tentatively, D is TRBD1 (6 bases). The V and J ends lost 1 base and 6 bases respectively, with 17 bases between them. This CDR3 comprises 16 residues. Germline-derived CDR1 and CDR2 are SGHRS and YFSETQ. CDR3 residues: CASSLPRQAQINEQFF. CDR3 nucleotide sequence: TGCGCCAGCAGCTTGCCCCGACAGGCCCAAATCAATGAGCAGTTCTTC.

This clonotype was seen ten or more times. The V call is TRBV12-3 or TRBV12-4, the J call TRBJ2-2, with D perhaps matching TRBD2 (5 bases). Trimming removed 10 bases at V and 4 bases at J, with 13 bases between. The CDR3 loop spans 13 amino acids. The CDR3 DNA follows: TGTGCCACTGGGTCCGCGGGCACCGGGGAGCTGTTTTTT. Amino acids: CATGSAGTGELFF.

The chain joins TRBV11-2 to TRBJ2-7, with 9 bases that match TRBD2. The V segment lost 1 base and the J segment 0 bases; nucleotides outside the gene matches: 10. CDR3 length equals 18 residues. In germline, CDR1 is SGHAT, CDR2 FQNNGV. CDR3 in amino acids: CASSLGELAGALSYEQYF. In nucleotides, the CDR3 is TGTGCCAGCAGCTTAGGAGAGTTAGCGGGAGCCCTCTCCTACGAGCAGTACTTC. Filled out from reference TRBV11-2 and TRBJ2-7, the complete variable domain reads EAGVAQSPRYKIIEKRQSVAFWCNPISGHATLYWYQQILGQGPKLLIQFQNNGVVDDSQLPKDRFSAERLKGVDSTLKIQPAKLEDSAVYLCASSLGELAGALSYEQYFGPGTRLTVT.

This clonotype turned up a few times. The chain joins TRBV29-1 to TRBJ2-7; tentative D call: TRBD1 (5 bases). CDR1 and CDR2 from the germline V gene are SQVTM and ANQGSEA. V was clipped by 7 bases and J by 0 bases, with 16 bases between them. This CDR3 has 14 amino acids. CDR3 nucleotides: TGCAGCGCTAGGGGAAAGTTGAGCTCCTACGAGCAGTACTTC. It encodes CSARGKLSSYEQYF.

This clonotype came up a few times. The V and J genes are TRBV15 and TRBJ2-2; the match to TRBD1 covers 7 bases. There are 17 residues in the CDR3. Per the germline V gene, CDR1 is LNHNV and CDR2 is YYDKDF (reference sequence). V lost 2 bases, J lost 3 bases, and 9 bases stayed unmatched. The CDR3 is CATSRPVQGEHTGELFF. For the CDR3, the DNA is TGTGCCACCAGCAGACCCGTGCAGGGGGAACACACCGGGGAGCTGTTTTTT.

The gene calls are TRBV19 and TRBJ2-7, with D tentatively TRBD2 (6 bases). Germline-derived CDR1 and CDR2 are LNHDA and SQIVND (reference sequence). CDR3 length equals 14 residues. Trimming stripped 5 bases from V and 6 bases from J, with 17 bases between. The CDR3 region is CASSASFGSAEQYF. Here the CDR3 DNA reads TGTGCCAGTAGTGCCTCCTTCGGGAGTGCCGAGCAGTACTTC.

The table lists this clonotype with many counts. The gene calls are TRBV7-9 and TRBJ1-6; D is undetermined. CDR3 length: 15 residues. Looked up from germline, CDR1 is SEHNR and CDR2 is FQNEAQ (reference sequence). The V end lost 5 bases, the J end lost 8 bases, and 16 bases lay between the germline ends. In nucleotides, the CDR3 is TGTGCCAGCAGCCCAGTGGGAGACATGGATTCACCCCTCCACTTT. Amino acid sequence: CASSPVGDMDSPLHF.

This clonotype was recorded a few times. The chain combines TRBV6-4 with TRBJ1-1; 7 positions agree with TRBD1. CDR1 is MRHNA, CDR2 SNTAGT, per germline. V gave up 6 bases and J gave up 1 base; unmatched junction bases: 8. The CDR3 loop spans 15 amino acids. CDR3 residues: CASRPTGATNTEAFF. The DNA of the CDR3 is TGTGCCAGCAGGCCCACAGGGGCCACGAACACTGAAGCTTTCTTT.

This chain connects TRBV10-3 to TRBJ1-2; no clear D. Germline V gene data show CDR1 as ENHRY and CDR2 as SYGVKD. This CDR3 has 13 amino acids. Between the trimmed V and J ends, which lost 0 bases and 3 bases, there was a span of 5 bases. CDR3 nucleotide sequence: TGTGCCATCAGTGAGTCAACAGACTATGGCTACACCTTC. This codes for CAISESTDYGYTF.

The rearrangement links TRBV7-2 to TRBJ2-1; D remains unclear. This CDR3 region has 13 residues. Germline-derived CDR1 and CDR2 are SGHTA and FQGNSA. V was clipped by 2 bases and J by 9 bases, with 11 bases between them. CDR3 DNA: TGTGCCAGCAGCTTATCTCCGGGCTCTGAGCAGTTCTTC. Amino acids: CASSLSPGSEQFF.

This clonotype was seen at least ten times. The chain carries TRBV7-9 and TRBJ1-5; no clear D gene. The CDR3 length is 14 residues. Trimming took 0 bases from V and 4 from J, leaving 7 bases between them. The germline gives CDR1 SEHNR, CDR2 FQNEAQ (reference sequence). The CDR3 loop reads CASSLAAANQPQHF. The CDR3 DNA reads as TGTGCCAGCAGCTTAGCGGCAGCGAATCAGCCCCAGCATTTT. The full variable domain, its missing parts supplied by reference TRBV7-9 and TRBJ1-5, is DTGVSQNPRHKITKRGQNVTFRCDPISEHNRLYWYRQTLGQGPEFLTYFQNEAQLEKSRLLSDRFSAERPKGSFSTLEIQRTEQGDSAMYLCASSLAAANQPQHFGDGTRLSIL.

This clonotype has ten or more counts. This rearrangement joins TRBV20-1 to TRBJ2-1; TRBD2 agrees at 11 bases. The CDR3 has 14 residues. Germline CDR1 is DFQATT and CDR2 is SNEGSKA (reference sequence). V lost 5 bases and J lost 7; bases outside the gene matches: 7. DNA of the CDR3: TGCAGTGCTGAAACTAGCGGGAGTGGTAATGAGCAGTTCTTC. Its protein is CSAETSGSGNEQFF.

This clonotype was counted many times. The genes are TRBV7-2 and TRBJ2-5, with 7 bases fitting TRBD2. Germline trimming cut 3 bases from V and 5 bases from J; bases unmatched to any gene: 3. The germline V gene encodes CDR1 SGHTA and CDR2 FQGNSA. The CDR3 has 13 residues. The CDR3 DNA sequence: TGTGCCAGCAGCTTGGGACTATGGGAGACCCAGTACTTC. This encodes CASSLGLWETQYF. Using reference TRBV7-2 and TRBJ2-5 for the parts outside the CDR3, the full variable domain is GAGVSQSPSNKVTEKGKDVELRCDPISGHTALYWYRQSLGQGLEFLIYFQGNSAPDKSGLPSDRFSAERTGGSVSTLTIQRTQQEDSAVYLCASSLGLWETQYFGPGTRLLVL.

The chain carries TRBV20-1 and TRBJ2-1; 8 bases line up with TRBD2. This CDR3 is built from 14 residues. With V trimmed by 5 bases and J by 9 bases, 12 bases remained unmatched. Per the germline V gene, CDR1 is DFQATT and CDR2 is SNEGSKA (reference sequence). The CDR3 nucleotides are TGCAGTGCTTATAGCGGGATCGGGCCCGGTGAGCAGTTCTTC. It encodes CSAYSGIGPGEQFF.

This chain joins TRBV18 and TRBJ1-1; 7 bases align to TRBD1. The germline gives CDR1 KGHSH, CDR2 LQKENI. V was pared by 0 bases and J by 5 bases, with 6 bases of the junction left unmatched. The CDR3 length is 15 residues. For the CDR3, the DNA is TGTGCCAGCTCACCACCCCAGGGGGGGGGGACTGAAGCTTTCTTT. This gives the protein CASSPPQGGGTEAFF.

This clonotype was seen only a few times. This chain links TRBV4-2 with TRBJ2-2; D is perhaps TRBD1 (6 bases). The V gene's germline CDR1 is LGHNA and CDR2 YNFKEQ. Deletions cut 4 bases from V and 4 bases from J, with 16 bases between. The CDR3 extends over 16 amino acids. CDR3 amino acids: CASSPTTGERTGELFF. In nucleotides, the CDR3 is TGTGCCAGCAGCCCGACGACAGGAGAGCGCACCGGGGAGCTGTTTTTT.

A word on this clonotype: The junction and the germline gene differ at one end; a read error may be behind it. The rearrangement uses TRBV12-3 or TRBV12-4 and TRBJ1-1, with 10 bases fitting TRBD1. CDR3 length: 18 amino acids. The CDR3 sequence is CARSPSPGQGLGNTEAFF. The CDR3 nucleotides are TGTGCCCGCAGTCCATCTCCGGGACAGGGGTTAGGGAACACTGAAGCTTTCTTT.

This clonotype was counted many times. V is TRBV5-1 and J is TRBJ2-1; the D gene is possibly TRBD2 (5 bases). V lost 0 bases to trimming and J lost 0 bases, with 10 bases between them. The CDR3 is made up of 16 amino acids. The germline V gene has CDR1 SGHRS and CDR2 YFSETQ. As DNA, the CDR3 is TGCGCCAGCAGCTTGGAAACGGGGAGCTCCTACAATGAGCAGTTCTTC. Encoded protein: CASSLETGSSYNEQFF.

The chain carries TRBV15 and TRBJ2-7; no clear D gene. The V end lost 0 bases, the J end lost 6 bases, and 12 bases lay between the germline ends. Germline-derived CDR1 and CDR2 are LNHNV and YYDKDF (reference sequence). The CDR3 extends over 14 amino acids. In DNA, the CDR3 is TGTGCCACCAGCAGAGACCTCACAGTTCCCGAGCAGTACTTC. Residues: CATSRDLTVPEQYF.

This clonotype was detected only a few times. V gene TRBV15 combines with J gene TRBJ2-1; weak D call: TRBD1 (6 bases). V lost 1 base and J 7 bases, leaving 14 bases between the germline ends. This CDR3 is built from 15 residues. Germline CDR1 is LNHNV and CDR2 is YYDKDF (reference sequence). The CDR3 coding sequence is TGTGCCACCAGCAGAGTGACAGGCGCTGGGAATGAGCAGTTCTTC. This sequence encodes CATSRVTGAGNEQFF.

The chain carries TRBV4-2 and TRBJ2-2; possibly TRBD2 for D (6 bases). Per the germline V gene, CDR1 is LGHNA and CDR2 is YNFKEQ. The V gene lost 0 bases and the J gene lost 3 bases, with 11 bases spanning the gap. This CDR3 contains 16 residues. Here the CDR3 DNA reads TGTGCCAGCAGCCAAGAACGGGGGTCCCACACCGGGGAGCTGTTTTTT. It yields the protein CASSQERGSHTGELFF.

The rearrangement links TRBV6-1 to TRBJ2-3; 8 nucleotides match TRBD2. Germline V gene lookup returns CDR1 MNHNS and CDR2 SASEGT. Germline trimming cut 4 bases from V and 0 bases from J; bases unmatched to any gene: 3. This CDR3 is built from 15 residues. CDR3 nucleotides: TGTGCCAGCAGTGCTCTAGCGGGTAGCACAGATACGCAGTATTTT. This gives the protein CASSALAGSTDTQYF.

This sequence joins TRBV29-1 and TRBJ2-3; 8 nucleotides match TRBD2. V lost 6 bases, J lost 6 bases, and 14 bases stayed unmatched. The length of the CDR3 is 15 residues. Germline CDR1 SQVTM, CDR2 ANQGSEA. CDR3 in amino acids: CSVETSPTGGDTQYF. The CDR3 nucleotides are TGCAGCGTGGAGACTAGTCCCACGGGAGGGGATACGCAGTATTTT.

The V and J genes are TRBV12-5 and TRBJ2-5, with D uncertain. CDR3 length: 13 amino acids. The germline V gene has CDR1 LGHNT and CDR2 FRNRAP. Trimming took 2 bases from V and 4 from J, leaving 8 bases between them. In DNA form, the CDR3 reads TGTGCTAGTGGTTTGCCCGGATCAGAGACCCAGTACTTC. Translated, it gives CASGLPGSETQYF. Full variable domain (rest looked up from reference TRBV12-5 and TRBJ2-5): DARVTQTPRHKVTEMGQEVTMRCQPILGHNTVFWYRQTMMQGLELLAYFRNRAPLDDSGMPKDRFSAEMPDATLATLKIQPSEPRDSAVYFCASGLPGSETQYFGPGTRLLVL.

The chain joins TRBV28 to TRBJ2-2, with TRBD2 matching 7 bases. The CDR3 totals 13 residues. Germline CDR1 and CDR2: MDHEN and SYDVKM. The ends lost 8 bases at V and 5 bases at J; junction bases unmatched: 5. CDR3 protein: CASLGGSTGELFF. DNA of the CDR3: TGTGCCAGCCTGGGGGGGTCGACCGGGGAGCTGTTTTTT. The entire variable domain, with the rest obtained from reference TRBV28 and TRBJ2-2, is as follows: DVKVTQSSRYLVKRTGEKVFLECVQDMDHENMFWYRQDPGLGLRLIYFSYDVKMKEKGDIPEGYSVSREKKERFSLILESASTNQTSMYLCASLGGSTGELFFGEGSRLTVL.

This clonotype came up a few times. V and J are TRBV20-1 and TRBJ1-1; D uncertain. Trimming pared 0 bases from V and 5 bases from J, leaving 13 bases between. The CDR3 length is 14 residues. Per the germline V gene, CDR1 is DFQATT and CDR2 is SNEGSKA (reference sequence). The CDR3 DNA is TGCAGTGCTAGAGAAAACGGCCTTAATACTGAAGCTTTCTTT. Its translation is CSARENGLNTEAFF.

This clonotype has only a few counts. The chain employs TRBV20-1 and TRBJ1-5, with 9 positions matching TRBD1. CDR3 length: 15 amino acids. The J segment lost 0 bases and the V segment lost 2 bases, leaving 2 bases of the junction unmatched. Looked up from germline, CDR1 is DFQATT and CDR2 is SNEGSKA (reference sequence). CDR3 in DNA: TGCAGTGCTAGAACAGGGGGCTATAGCAATCAGCCCCAGCATTTT. Its translation: CSARTGGYSNQPQHF.